This T cell receptor (beta chain) was recorded in a study of blood T cell repertoires in COVID-19. The table came from immunoSEQ multiplex PCR; TCRdb's copy has only in-frame clones and leaves some out. The table lists around 450,000 clones, less than 95% of them singletons, with about 0.63% in the top ten. Cohort assignment relied on participant-reported clinical history. Cohort 3 donors counted as recovered after two negative PCRs, clearance, or resolved symptoms. This TCR was sampled from a man aged 18 to 30 who had recovered from COVID-19. The sample taken for sequencing was PBMCs or T cells enriched from blood (not recorded which).

The CDR3 DNA is TGTGCCAGCAGCTTAAGCCCCCTCTACGAGCAGTACTTC. Translated, it gives CASSLSPLYEQYF. V and J are TRBV11-2 and TRBJ2-7; D uncertain. Trimming took off 2 bases at V and 3 bases at J, with 8 bases between the two ends. The CDR3 has 13 residues. CDR1 is SGHAT and CDR2 is FQNNGV in the germline V gene.